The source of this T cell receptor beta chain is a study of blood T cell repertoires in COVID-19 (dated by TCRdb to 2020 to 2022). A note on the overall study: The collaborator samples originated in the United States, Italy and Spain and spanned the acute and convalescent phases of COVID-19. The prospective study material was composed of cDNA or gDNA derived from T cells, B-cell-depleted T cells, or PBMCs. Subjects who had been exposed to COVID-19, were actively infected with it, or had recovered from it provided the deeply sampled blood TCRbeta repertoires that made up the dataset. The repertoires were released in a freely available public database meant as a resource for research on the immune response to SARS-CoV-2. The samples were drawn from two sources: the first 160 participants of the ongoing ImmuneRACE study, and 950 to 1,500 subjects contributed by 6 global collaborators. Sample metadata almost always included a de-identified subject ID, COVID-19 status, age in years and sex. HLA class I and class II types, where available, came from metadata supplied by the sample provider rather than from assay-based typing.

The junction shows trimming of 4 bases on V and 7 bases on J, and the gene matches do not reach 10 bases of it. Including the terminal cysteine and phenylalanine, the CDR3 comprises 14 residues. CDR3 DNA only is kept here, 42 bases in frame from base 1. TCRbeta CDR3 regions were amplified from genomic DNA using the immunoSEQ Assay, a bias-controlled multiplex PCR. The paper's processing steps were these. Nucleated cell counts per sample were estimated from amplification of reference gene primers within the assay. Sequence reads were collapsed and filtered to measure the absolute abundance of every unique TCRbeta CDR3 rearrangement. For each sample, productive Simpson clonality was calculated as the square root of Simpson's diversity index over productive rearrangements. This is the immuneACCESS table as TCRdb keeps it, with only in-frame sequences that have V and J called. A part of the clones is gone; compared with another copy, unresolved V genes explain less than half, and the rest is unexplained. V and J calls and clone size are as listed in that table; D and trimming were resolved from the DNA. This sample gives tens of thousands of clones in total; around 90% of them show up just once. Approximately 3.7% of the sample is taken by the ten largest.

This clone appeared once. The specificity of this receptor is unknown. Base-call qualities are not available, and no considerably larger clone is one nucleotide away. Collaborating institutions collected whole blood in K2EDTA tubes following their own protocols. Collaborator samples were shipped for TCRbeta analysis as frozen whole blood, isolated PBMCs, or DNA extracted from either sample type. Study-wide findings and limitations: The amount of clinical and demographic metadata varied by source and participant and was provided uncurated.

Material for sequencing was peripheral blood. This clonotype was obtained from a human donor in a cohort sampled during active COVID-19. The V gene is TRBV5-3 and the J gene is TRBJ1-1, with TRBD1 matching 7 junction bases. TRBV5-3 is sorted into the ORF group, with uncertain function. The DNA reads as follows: TGTGCCAGAAGCATTTACAGGGGTGAGAGTGAAGCTTTCTTT. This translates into CARSIYRGESEAFF.